A selection of T cell receptor beta chains follows, all from one sample in a study of T cell changes during pregnancy in multiple sclerosis. Sequencing was performed with immunoSEQ multiplex PCR; in TCRdb, only in-frame clones are kept and a portion is missing. This sample carries 55,000 to 65,000 clones, 90% to 95% of them seen once, and the ten largest clones take approximately 3.7%. The sequencing here drew on CD8+ T cells from peripheral blood mononuclear cells, taken in the third trimester of pregnancy. These receptors were obtained from a female donor with multiple sclerosis, enrolled in a pregnancy study. The CDR3 runs from the conserved cysteine through the conserved F or W. Fields, in order: clone size, V gene, J gene, CDR3 length, D gene, CDR3 protein, CDR3 DNA. The D gene is left open where the match is weak. Clone size, where shown, is once, few, many, or a class for clones that have expanded.

clone size: NA; V gene: TRBV2; J gene: TRBJ2-7; CDR3 length: 15; D gene: TRBD2; CDR3 protein: CASSATAGGNYEQYF; CDR3 DNA: TGTGCCAGCAGCGCCACAGCGGGGGGGAATTACGAGCAGTACTTC
clone size: NA; V gene: TRBV13; J gene: TRBJ2-5; CDR3 length: 13; D gene: NA; CDR3 protein: CASSPGQQETQYF; CDR3 DNA: TGTGCCAGCAGCCCAGGACAGCAAGAGACCCAGTACTTC
clone size: NA; V gene: TRBV7-7; J gene: TRBJ1-1; CDR3 length: 16; D gene: TRBD1; CDR3 protein: CASSLGQGKMNTEAFF; CDR3 DNA: TGTGCCAGCAGTCTTGGACAGGGGAAGATGAACACTGAAGCTTTCTTT
clone size: NA; V gene: TRBV9; J gene: TRBJ2-3; CDR3 length: 17; D gene: NA; CDR3 protein: CASTDETLDYSTDTQYF; CDR3 DNA: TGTGCCAGCACCGACGAGACCCTGGACTACAGCACAGATACGCAGTATTTT
clone size: NA; V gene: TRBV27; J gene: TRBJ1-5; CDR3 length: 15; D gene: TRBD1; CDR3 protein: CASSWGQGRNQPQHF; CDR3 DNA: TGTGCCAGCAGTTGGGGACAGGGACGGAATCAGCCCCAGCATTTT
clone size: NA; V gene: TRBV7-9; J gene: TRBJ1-5; CDR3 length: 16; D gene: TRBD1; CDR3 protein: CASSSLGTGGNQPQHF; CDR3 DNA: TGTGCCAGCAGCTCCCTCGGGACAGGGGGCAATCAGCCCCAGCATTTT
clone size: once; V gene: TRBV9; J gene: TRBJ1-2; CDR3 length: 15; D gene: NA; CDR3 protein: CASSGWTERNYGYTF; CDR3 DNA: TGTGCCAGCAGCGGGTGGACAGAAAGGAACTATGGCTACACCTTC
clone size: once; V gene: TRBV11-2; J gene: TRBJ2-7; CDR3 length: 16; D gene: NA; CDR3 protein: CASSSFPGVGSYEQYF; CDR3 DNA: TGTGCCAGCAGTTCCTTTCCAGGGGTGGGTTCCTACGAGCAGTACTTC
clone size: NA; V gene: TRBV7-2; J gene: TRBJ2-5; CDR3 length: 13; D gene: NA; CDR3 protein: CASSWQPRETQYF; CDR3 DNA: TGTGCCAGCAGCTGGCAGCCGCGGGAGACCCAGTACTTC
clone size: NA; V gene: TRBV30; J gene: TRBJ2-7; CDR3 length: 14; D gene: NA; CDR3 protein: CAWSTRGGVHEQYF; CDR3 DNA: TGTGCCTGGAGTACCCGGGGTGGGGTCCACGAGCAGTACTTC
clone size: NA; V gene: TRBV9; J gene: TRBJ1-1; CDR3 length: 15; D gene: NA; CDR3 protein: CASSVEGFMNTEAFF; CDR3 DNA: TGTGCCAGCAGCGTAGAGGGGTTTATGAACACTGAAGCTTTCTTT
clone size: NA; V gene: TRBV28; J gene: TRBJ2-3; CDR3 length: 16; D gene: NA; CDR3 protein: CASSLGASGSTDTQYF; CDR3 DNA: TGTGCCAGCAGTTTGGGGGCTAGTGGTAGCACAGATACGCAGTATTTT
clone size: NA; V gene: TRBV4-2; J gene: TRBJ2-1; CDR3 length: 16; D gene: NA; CDR3 protein: CASSQVGEGRSNEQFF; CDR3 DNA: TGTGCCAGCAGCCAAGTGGGTGAGGGCCGAAGTAATGAGCAGTTCTTC
clone size: once; V gene: TRBV10-3; J gene: TRBJ2-5; CDR3 length: 15; D gene: TRBD1; CDR3 protein: CAISEGQGGEETQYF; CDR3 DNA: TGTGCCATCAGTGAGGGACAGGGGGGAGAAGAGACCCAGTACTTC
clone size: NA; V gene: TRBV7-2; J gene: TRBJ1-4; CDR3 length: 14; D gene: NA; CDR3 protein: CASSLAGVNEKLFF; CDR3 DNA: TGTGCCAGCAGCCTAGCCGGGGTTAATGAAAAACTGTTTTTT
clone size: NA; V gene: TRBV7-8; J gene: TRBJ1-5; CDR3 length: 17; D gene: NA; CDR3 protein: CASSLSIKTNSNQPQHF; CDR3 DNA: TGTGCCAGCAGCTTATCGATTAAAACAAATAGCAATCAGCCCCAGCATTTT
clone size: NA; V gene: TRBV19; J gene: TRBJ2-3; CDR3 length: 15; D gene: NA; CDR3 protein: CASSSGGAFTDTQYF; CDR3 DNA: TGTGCCAGTAGTTCCGGAGGGGCCTTCACAGATACGCAGTATTTT
clone size: NA; V gene: TRBV27; J gene: TRBJ1-5; CDR3 length: 13; D gene: NA; CDR3 protein: CASSLAGGQPQHF; CDR3 DNA: TGTGCCAGCAGTTTAGCAGGAGGTCAGCCCCAGCATTTT
clone size: NA; V gene: TRBV4-3; J gene: TRBJ2-7; CDR3 length: 16; D gene: TRBD1; CDR3 protein: CASSQEGGQGPHEQYF; CDR3 DNA: TGCGCCAGCAGCCAAGAAGGGGGACAGGGGCCCCACGAGCAGTACTTC
clone size: NA; V gene: TRBV7-3; J gene: TRBJ2-1; CDR3 length: 16; D gene: TRBD2; CDR3 protein: CASSDPTSGPFDEQFF; CDR3 DNA: TGTGCCAGCAGCGACCCGACTAGCGGGCCTTTCGATGAGCAGTTCTTC
clone size: NA; V gene: TRBV30; J gene: TRBJ1-1; CDR3 length: 13; D gene: NA; CDR3 protein: CAWSVGGGTEAFF; CDR3 DNA: TGTGCCTGGAGTGTAGGTGGCGGGACCGAAGCTTTCTTT
clone size: NA; V gene: TRBV18; J gene: TRBJ2-2; CDR3 length: 15; D gene: TRBD1; CDR3 protein: CASSTGTGNTGELFF; CDR3 DNA: TGTGCCAGCTCAACCGGGACAGGGAACACCGGGGAGCTGTTTTTT
clone size: NA; V gene: TRBV10-1; J gene: TRBJ2-5; CDR3 length: 15; D gene: TRBD2; CDR3 protein: CASGGLAGLQETQYF; CDR3 DNA: TGCGCCAGTGGGGGGTTAGCGGGTCTTCAAGAGACCCAGTACTTC
clone size: NA; V gene: TRBV19; J gene: TRBJ2-3; CDR3 length: 13; D gene: NA; CDR3 protein: CASSIGGQETQYF; CDR3 DNA: TGTGCCAGTAGTATAGGGGGGCAGGAGACGCAGTATTTT
clone size: NA; V gene: TRBV28; J gene: TRBJ2-1; CDR3 length: 15; D gene: NA; CDR3 protein: CASSLFAYPSNEQFF; CDR3 DNA: TGTGCCAGCAGTTTATTCGCCTACCCTAGCAATGAGCAGTTCTTC
clone size: NA; V gene: TRBV7-2; J gene: TRBJ2-1; CDR3 length: 18; D gene: TRBD2; CDR3 protein: CASSLLSGRAVNDNEQFF; CDR3 DNA: TGTGCCAGCAGCCTATTGAGCGGGAGGGCTGTTAACGATAATGAGCAGTTCTTC
clone size: once; V gene: TRBV27; J gene: TRBJ2-7; CDR3 length: 17; D gene: TRBD2; CDR3 protein: CASSPKLGAGWPYEQYF; CDR3 DNA: TGTGCCAGCAGTCCGAAGTTAGGAGCGGGGTGGCCCTACGAGCAGTACTTC
clone size: NA; V gene: TRBV9; J gene: TRBJ2-7; CDR3 length: 16; D gene: TRBD2; CDR3 protein: CASSVLEAGGRYEQYF; CDR3 DNA: TGTGCCAGCAGCGTACTCGAAGCGGGAGGGCGGTACGAGCAGTACTTC
clone size: NA; V gene: TRBV29-1; J gene: TRBJ2-1; CDR3 length: 10; D gene: NA; CDR3 protein: CSAVGREQFF; CDR3 DNA: TGCAGCGCCGTGGGGCGGGAGCAGTTCTTC
clone size: NA; V gene: TRBV5-6; J gene: TRBJ1-1; CDR3 length: 14; D gene: TRBD1; CDR3 protein: CASSWGQGDTEAFF; CDR3 DNA: TGTGCCAGCAGCTGGGGACAGGGTGACACTGAAGCTTTCTTT
clone size: NA; V gene: TRBV30; J gene: TRBJ2-7; CDR3 length: 12; D gene: NA; CDR3 protein: CAWSIGSREQYF; CDR3 DNA: TGTGCCTGGAGTATTGGATCCAGGGAGCAGTACTTC
clone size: few; V gene: TRBV5-1; J gene: TRBJ2-5; CDR3 length: 11; D gene: NA; CDR3 protein: CASSPGETQYF; CDR3 DNA: TGCGCCAGCAGTCCCGGGGAGACCCAGTACTTC
clone size: NA; V gene: TRBV27; J gene: TRBJ2-3; CDR3 length: 15; D gene: TRBD2; CDR3 protein: CASSLSGSLTDTQYF; CDR3 DNA: TGTGCCAGCAGTTTGAGCGGGAGTCTCACAGATACGCAGTATTTT
clone size: once; V gene: TRBV7-9; J gene: TRBJ2-7; CDR3 length: 14; D gene: NA; CDR3 protein: CASSSRRNLYEQYF; CDR3 DNA: TGTGCCAGCAGCTCGCGGCGAAACCTCTACGAGCAGTACTTC
clone size: NA; V gene: TRBV7-4; J gene: TRBJ2-5; CDR3 length: 14; D gene: TRBD1; CDR3 protein: CASSLTGPQEAQYF; CDR3 DNA: TGTGCCAGCAGCTTGACAGGGCCGCAGGAGGCCCAGTACTTC
clone size: NA; V gene: TRBV12-5; J gene: TRBJ2-1; CDR3 length: 13; D gene: TRBD2; CDR3 protein: CASGLAGAVEQFF; CDR3 DNA: TGTGCTAGTGGTCTAGCGGGAGCCGTTGAGCAGTTCTTC
clone size: NA; V gene: TRBV6-5; J gene: TRBJ1-1; CDR3 length: 13; D gene: NA; CDR3 protein: CASSYRGGTEAFF; CDR3 DNA: TGTGCCAGCAGTTACAGGGGGGGCACTGAAGCTTTCTTT
clone size: NA; V gene: TRBV2; J gene: TRBJ1-5; CDR3 length: 15; D gene: NA; CDR3 protein: CASSEDRVSNQPQHF; CDR3 DNA: TGTGCCAGCAGTGAAGACAGGGTTAGCAATCAGCCCCAGCATTTT